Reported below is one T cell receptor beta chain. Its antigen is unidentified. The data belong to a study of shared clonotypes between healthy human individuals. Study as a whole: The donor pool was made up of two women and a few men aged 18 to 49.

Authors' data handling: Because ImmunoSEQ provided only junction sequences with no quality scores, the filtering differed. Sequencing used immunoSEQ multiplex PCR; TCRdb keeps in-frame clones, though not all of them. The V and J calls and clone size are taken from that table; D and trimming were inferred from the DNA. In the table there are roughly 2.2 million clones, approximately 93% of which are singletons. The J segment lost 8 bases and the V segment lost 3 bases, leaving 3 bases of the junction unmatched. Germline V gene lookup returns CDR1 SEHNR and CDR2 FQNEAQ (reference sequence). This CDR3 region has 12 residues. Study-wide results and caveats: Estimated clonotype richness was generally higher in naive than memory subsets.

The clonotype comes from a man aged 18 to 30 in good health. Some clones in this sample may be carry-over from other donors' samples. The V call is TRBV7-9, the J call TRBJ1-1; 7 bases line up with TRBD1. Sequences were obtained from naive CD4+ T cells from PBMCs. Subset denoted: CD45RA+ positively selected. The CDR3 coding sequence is TGTGCCAGCAGCTTCAGGACAGGAGAAGCTTTCTTT. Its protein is CASSFRTGEAFF.